One sample yielded the 30 T cell receptor beta chains listed below, sequenced in a study of T cell responses to AZD1222 COVID-19 vaccine. Libraries were prepared by immunoSEQ multiplex PCR; TCRdb keeps only in-frame clonotypes and omits some of them. Among some 60,000 clones listed, over 65% were seen once. The material was peripheral blood, obtained 28 days after the second AZD1222 dose. Receptors originate from an adult who received the AZD1222 COVID-19 vaccine.

This chain links TRBV12-5 with TRBJ2-5; 7 positions agree with TRBD1. J gave up 7 bases and V 5 bases, and 10 bases lay outside the gene matches. Germline CDR1 reads LGHNT; CDR2 reads FRNRAP. This CDR3 is 14 amino acids long. The CDR3: CASGRQGRTGTQYF. Written as DNA, the CDR3 is TGTGCTAGTGGTAGACAGGGCCGGACAGGGACCCAGTACTTC.

This chain links TRBV7-6 with TRBJ1-2; possible D gene TRBD1, 5 bases. The CDR3 is 16 residues long. V was cut by 4 bases and J by 0 bases, with 15 bases left in between. Germline V gene lookup returns CDR1 SGHVS and CDR2 FNYEAQ. This chain's CDR3 is CASSSNTGKANYGYTF. The DNA of the CDR3 is TGTGCCAGCAGCTCGAACACAGGAAAAGCTAACTATGGCTACACCTTC. The full variable domain, rest sourced from reference TRBV7-6 and TRBJ1-2, is GAGVSQSPRYKVTKRGQDVALRCDPISGHVSLYWYRQALGQGPEFLTYFNYEAQQDKSGLPNDRFSAERPEGSISTLTIQRTEQRDSAMYRCASSSNTGKANYGYTFGSGTRLTVV.

The chain is built from TRBV4-3 and TRBJ1-1, with TRBD1 matching over 8 bases. The CDR3 totals 15 residues. CDR1 is LGHNA, CDR2 YSLEER, per germline. The V segment lost 6 bases and the J segment 3 bases; nucleotides outside the gene matches: 9. This CDR3 reads CASRGGQGAYTEAFF. The CDR3 bases are TGCGCCAGCAGGGGGGGCCAGGGGGCGTACACTGAAGCTTTCTTT.

The CDR3, as DNA: TGTGCCAGCAAGCAACAGGGGAGCTCCTACAATGAGCAGTTCTTC. Translation: CASKQQGSSYNEQFF. V is TRBV6-5 and J is TRBJ2-1; 7 nucleotides agree with TRBD1. Germline-derived CDR1 and CDR2 are MNHEY and SVGAGI. With 7 bases clipped from V and 0 bases from J, the junction kept 6 bases outside the gene matches. The CDR3 runs to 15 residues.

V usage is TRBV7-8 and J usage is TRBJ2-3, with 8 bases identical to TRBD2. Germline CDR1 SGHVS, CDR2 FQNEAQ. CDR3 size: 16 residues. Trimming took 3 bases from V and 4 from J; bases not matched to a gene: 9. The CDR3 nucleotides are TGTGCCAGCAGCTTGGGATCGGGGGGGCCGTCAGATACGCAGTATTTT. It encodes CASSLGSGGPSDTQYF. The full variable domain, completed using reference TRBV7-8 and TRBJ2-3, is GAGVSQSPRYKVAKRGQDVALRCDPISGHVSLFWYQQALGQGPEFLTYFQNEAQLDKSGLPSDRFFAERPEGSVSTLKIQRTQQEDSAVYLCASSLGSGGPSDTQYFGPGTRLTVL.

The chain has TRBV13 and TRBJ1-1; D is undetermined. CDR3 size: 17 residues. With 3 bases removed from V and 9 bases from J, the gap between germline ends came to 26 bases. From germline, CDR1 is PRHDT and CDR2 FYEKMQ (reference sequence). The CDR3 loop is CASSFRSEAPKQGQAFF. The CDR3 DNA is TGTGCCAGCAGCTTTCGGTCTGAGGCGCCGAAACAAGGGCAAGCTTTCTTT.

The chain recombines TRBV4-3 with TRBJ1-4; 8 nucleotides match TRBD1. Unmatched junction bases numbered 9, after V lost 4 bases and J lost 8 bases. The CDR3 has 15 amino acids. Germline-derived CDR1 and CDR2 are LGHNA and YSLEER. CDR3 region: CASSPQGTGGEKLFF. In nucleotides, the CDR3 is TGCGCCAGCAGCCCACAAGGAACAGGGGGAGAAAAACTGTTTTTT.

The chain links TRBV9 to TRBJ1-1; D remains unclear. Deletions cut 0 bases from V and 0 bases from J, with 9 bases between. This CDR3 is 15 amino acids long. The germline V gene encodes CDR1 SGDLS and CDR2 YYNGEE. CDR3 residues: CASSVEQDLNTEAFF. DNA for the CDR3: TGTGCCAGCAGCGTAGAGCAGGACTTGAACACTGAAGCTTTCTTT. Drawing the rest from reference TRBV9 and TRBJ1-1, the complete variable domain is DSGVTQTPKHLITATGQRVTLRCSPRSGDLSVYWYQQSLDQGLQFLIQYYNGEERAKGNILERFSAQQFPDLHSELNLSSLELGDSALYFCASSVEQDLNTEAFFGQGTRLTVV.

This sequence joins TRBV12-3 or TRBV12-4 and TRBJ2-7; D is perhaps TRBD1 or TRBD2 (5 bases each). This CDR3 contains 13 residues. The V end lost 4 bases, the J end lost 3 bases, and 10 bases lay between the germline ends. The CDR3 loop is CASSSTGLYEQYF. The CDR3 DNA sequence: TGTGCCAGCAGTTCTACAGGACTCTACGAGCAGTACTTC.

This sequence joins TRBV6-1 and TRBJ1-2, with 9 bases fitting TRBD1. With V trimmed by 6 bases and J by 0 bases, 5 bases remained unmatched. The CDR3 consists of 15 residues. CDR1 is MNHNS, CDR2 SASEGT, per germline. The CDR3 DNA reads TGTGCCAGCAGACAAGGACAGGGGACTAACTATGGCTACACCTTC. Residues: CASRQGQGTNYGYTF.

The chain combines TRBV7-9 with TRBJ2-2, with a tentative D call TRBD1 (6 bases). The CDR3 length is 15 residues. In germline, CDR1 is SEHNR, CDR2 FQNEAQ (reference sequence). Trimming stripped 5 bases from V and 9 bases from J, with 19 bases between. This chain's CDR3 is CASSGRGRGHRELFF. CDR3 nucleotides: TGTGCCAGCAGCGGAAGGGGCAGGGGCCACCGGGAGCTGTTTTTT.

The chain uses TRBV28 and TRBJ2-7, with 10 bases that match TRBD1. The germline gives CDR1 MDHEN, CDR2 SYDVKM. With V trimmed by 8 bases and J by 3 bases, 13 bases remained unmatched. The CDR3 is 16 residues long. The CDR3 DNA reads TGTGCCAGCGCTACCCCGAGGACAGGGGGTGACTACGAGCAGTACTTC. Encoded protein: CASATPRTGGDYEQYF.

This clone was counted once. V gene TRBV28 combines with J gene TRBJ2-5; TRBD1 matches 8 bases. This CDR3 has 16 amino acids. Germline V CDR1 and CDR2: MDHEN, SYDVKM. With V trimmed by 5 bases and J by 7 bases, 15 bases remained unmatched. The chain's CDR3 is CASSPLGGQENWTQYF. The CDR3 nucleotides read TGTGCCAGCAGTCCCCTTGGGGGACAGGAAAATTGGACCCAGTACTTC.

This clone was counted a few times. The chain joins TRBV6-2 or TRBV6-3 to TRBJ1-5; no clear D. The V and J ends lost 0 bases and 9 bases respectively, with 6 bases between them. The CDR3 covers 12 residues. Germline lookup yields CDR1 MNHEY and CDR2 SVGEGT. The chain's CDR3 is CASSYSLRPQHF. The CDR3 DNA is TGTGCCAGCAGTTACTCGTTGCGGCCCCAGCATTTT.

The chain joins TRBV28 to TRBJ1-2; no clear D gene. V was shortened by 5 bases and J by 0 bases, with 10 bases between the two germline ends. This CDR3 is built from 14 residues. CDR1 is MDHEN and CDR2 is SYDVKM in the germline V gene. The CDR3 spells CASSLEQANYGYTF. The CDR3 nucleotides read TGTGCCAGCAGTCTGGAACAAGCTAACTATGGCTACACCTTC.

V gene TRBV6-6 combines with J gene TRBJ1-1; D remains unclear. V was pared by 0 bases and J by 5 bases, with 7 bases between. Germline CDR1 is MNHNY and CDR2 is SVGAGI (reference sequence). CDR3 length equals 13 residues. The CDR3 nucleotides read TGTGCCAGCAGTTACTCGACGAGAACTGAAGCTTTCTTT. It specifies CASSYSTRTEAFF.

V usage is TRBV6-5 and J usage is TRBJ2-2, with TRBD1 matching 8 bases. Germline values: CDR1 MNHEY, CDR2 SVGAGI. Trimming removed 8 bases from V and 5 bases from J; junction bases left unmatched: 7. CDR3 size: 14 residues. CDR3 residues: CASRTGSGTGELFF. Here the CDR3 DNA reads TGTGCCAGCCGGACAGGGTCGGGGACCGGGGAGCTGTTTTTT.

This clone has more than one count but fewer than ten. The rearrangement joins TRBV23-1 to TRBJ1-5; D ambiguous. TRBV23-1 is marked as an open reading frame, function uncertain. V gave up 0 bases and J gave up 3 bases, with 9 bases separating them. CDR3 length: 15 residues. The CDR3 spells CASSQSGRVNQPQHF. CDR3 in DNA: TGCGCCAGCAGTCAATCAGGGAGGGTCAATCAGCCCCAGCATTTT.

The CDR3 sequence: CASSLVPGAPGELFF. DNA of the CDR3: TGTGCCAGCAGCTTAGTCCCAGGGGCCCCCGGGGAGCTGTTTTTT. The chain has TRBV11-2 and TRBJ2-2, with D maybe TRBD1 (6 bases). Trimming left V 1 base short and J 6 bases short, with 12 bases between. Germline loops: CDR1 SGHAT, CDR2 FQNNGV. This CDR3 spans 15 amino acids.

Concerning this clone itself: The junction departs from the called germline gene at one end, perhaps through a read error. The chain uses TRBV4-1 and TRBJ2-7, with 7 bases lining up with TRBD1. This CDR3 has 14 amino acids. Germline V CDR1 and CDR2: MGHRA, YSYEKL. The CDR3 region is CASSRDRVSHEQYF. The CDR3 DNA is TGCGCCAGCAGCCGGGACAGAGTCTCCCACGAGCAGTACTTC.

The chain carries TRBV5-4 and TRBJ1-1; 7 positions agree with TRBD1. Trimming took 1 base from V and 0 from J; bases not matched to a gene: 9. The CDR3 has 17 residues. CDR1 is SGHNT, CDR2 YYREEE, per germline (reference sequence). The chain's CDR3 is CASSLFVGTAMNTEAFF. The CDR3 DNA reads TGTGCCAGCAGCTTGTTCGTAGGGACAGCTATGAACACTGAAGCTTTCTTT.

V and J are TRBV6-5 and TRBJ1-2; TRBD1 might be the D (5 bases). Germline V gene sequence: CDR1 MNHEY, CDR2 SVGAGI. This CDR3 has 14 residues. Between the trimmed V and J ends, which lost 5 bases and 4 bases, there was a span of 14 bases. CDR3 region: CASSTRETGYGYTF. Here the CDR3 DNA reads TGTGCCAGCAGTACCAGGGAAACCGGCTATGGCTACACCTTC.

J is TRBJ2-1 and V is TRBV11-2; D possibly matches TRBD1 or TRBD2 (6 bases each). The CDR3 covers 15 residues. Per germline, CDR1 SGHAT and CDR2 FQNNGV. Between the trimmed V and J ends, which lost 1 base and 2 bases, there was a span of 9 bases. The CDR3: CASSLGGDTYNEQFF. CDR3 sequence (DNA): TGTGCCAGCAGCTTAGGCGGGGACACCTACAATGAGCAGTTCTTC.

CDR3 in amino acids: CAISEAQPGQQTKNYGYTF. CDR3 bases: TGTGCCATCAGTGAGGCTCAACCGGGACAGCAAACCAAGAACTATGGCTACACCTTC. The V and J genes are TRBV10-3 and TRBJ1-2; 7 nucleotides align to TRBD1. CDR1 is ENHRY, CDR2 SYGVKD, per germline. Losses at the gene ends were 2 bases for V and 2 bases for J; bases not matched to a gene: 17. This CDR3 has 19 amino acids.

The chain uses TRBV21-1 and TRBJ2-5; TRBD2 reflects the table's D call only, with no check against the DNA. TRBV21-1 is flagged as a pseudogene. The CDR3 length is 15 residues. In DNA, the CDR3 is TGTGCCAGCAGCAAAGCGATGCTAGCTATGGAGACCCAGTACTTC. It codes for CASSKAMLAMETQYF.

J is TRBJ1-3 and V is TRBV25-1; perhaps TRBD1 as D (5 bases). Deletions cut 4 bases from V and 0 bases from J, with 16 bases between. Germline assignment: CDR1 MGHDK and CDR2 SYGVNS. There are 17 residues in the CDR3. This CDR3 reads CASSGLSGLYSGNTIYF. The CDR3 bases are TGTGCCAGCAGTGGACTGTCGGGACTGTACTCTGGAAACACCATATATTTT.

This clone was counted between two and nine times. The J gene is TRBJ2-7, the V gene TRBV11-2; no reliable D call. Germline values: CDR1 SGHAT, CDR2 FQNNGV. This CDR3 spans 12 amino acids. V lost 1 base and J lost 7, with 8 bases in between. The CDR3 region is CASSLAGGEQYF. DNA for the CDR3: TGTGCCAGCAGCTTAGCGGGTGGGGAGCAGTACTTC.

V and J are TRBV28 and TRBJ2-3, with TRBD2 matching 16 bases. The CDR3 loop spans 18 amino acids. Germline V gene lookup returns CDR1 MDHEN and CDR2 SYDVKM. Trimming removed 7 bases from V and 0 bases from J; junction bases left unmatched: 7. The CDR3 DNA reads as TGTGCCAGCACCGCCCCGGGACTAGCGGGGGGGAGCACAGATACGCAGTATTTT. Translating gives CASTAPGLAGGSTDTQYF.

The rearrangement joins TRBV6-5 to TRBJ2-7, with D perhaps TRBD1 or TRBD2 (5 bases each). Germline values: CDR1 MNHEY, CDR2 SVGAGI. The length of the CDR3 is 13 residues. V was shortened by 7 bases and J by 6 bases, with 16 bases between the two germline ends. The CDR3 nucleotides read TGTGCCAGCACTCCGACAGAGGGTCGCGAGCAGTACTTC. Translating gives CASTPTEGREQYF.

This clone has only a few counts. The chain has TRBV4-2 and TRBJ1-6; D gene unclear. Looked up from germline, CDR1 is LGHNA and CDR2 is YNFKEQ. V lost 0 bases to trimming and J lost 7 bases, with 7 bases between them. This CDR3 is 14 amino acids long. Written as DNA, the CDR3 is TGTGCCAGCAGCCAAGAAATTCAGAATTCACCCCTCCACTTT. It translates to CASSQEIQNSPLHF.